This T cell receptor beta chain was profiled in a study of T cell repertoires in cytomegalovirus infection. Study-wide context: Both CMV infection and a matching HLA type were indicated by public TCR beta signatures. Study conclusions and caveats: CMV carriers having the relevant HLA were flagged by cumulative public TCR beta family frequency. The response measured ex vivo was dominated by TCR beta clonotypes (HLA-C-restricted and CMV-specific).

Many counts were recorded for this clonotype. Its specificity is not known. V was trimmed by 1 base and J by 4 bases, leaving 10 bases between them. The CDR3 consists of 14 residues. The germline gives CDR1 SEHNR, CDR2 FQNEAQ (reference sequence). TCRdb used MiXCR to reprocess the reads, holding one entry per CDR3 protein. Of 500,000 to 600,000 distinct CDR3 sequences listed, about 17% are singletons. The rearrangement links TRBV7-9 to TRBJ1-1; D is ambiguous. Sample: CD8+ T cells from PBMCs. This receptor was identified in a human donor in good health (CMV status not recorded). Some clones in this sample may be carry-over from other donors' samples. Here the CDR3 reads CASSLVVGGTEAFF. Here the CDR3 DNA reads TGTGCCAGCAGCTTAGTCGTGGGAGGCACTGAAGCTTTCTTT.